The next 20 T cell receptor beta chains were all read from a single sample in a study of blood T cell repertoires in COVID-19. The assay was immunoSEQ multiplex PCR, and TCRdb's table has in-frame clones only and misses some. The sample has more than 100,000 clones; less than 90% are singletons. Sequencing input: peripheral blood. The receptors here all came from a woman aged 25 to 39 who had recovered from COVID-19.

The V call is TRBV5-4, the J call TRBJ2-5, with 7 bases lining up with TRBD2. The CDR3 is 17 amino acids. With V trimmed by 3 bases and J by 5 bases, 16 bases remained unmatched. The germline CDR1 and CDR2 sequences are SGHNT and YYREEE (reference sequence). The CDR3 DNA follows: TGTGCCAGCAGCTGGGTAGCGGGTTCCACTAATTTGGAGACCCAGTACTTC. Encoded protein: CASSWVAGSTNLETQYF.

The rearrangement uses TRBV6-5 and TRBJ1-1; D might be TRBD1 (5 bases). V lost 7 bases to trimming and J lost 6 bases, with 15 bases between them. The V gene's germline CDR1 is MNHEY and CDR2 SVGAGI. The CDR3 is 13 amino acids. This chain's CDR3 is CASNTGSSPEAFF. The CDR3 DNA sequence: TGTGCCAGCAACACAGGATCCTCGCCTGAAGCTTTCTTT.

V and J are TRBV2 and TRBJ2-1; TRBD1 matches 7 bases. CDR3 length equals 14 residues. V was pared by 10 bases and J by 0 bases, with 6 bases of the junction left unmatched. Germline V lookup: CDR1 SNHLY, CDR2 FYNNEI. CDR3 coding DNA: TGTGCCACCGGCCGGGACAGCTCCTACAATGAGCAGTTCTTC. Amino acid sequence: CATGRDSSYNEQFF.

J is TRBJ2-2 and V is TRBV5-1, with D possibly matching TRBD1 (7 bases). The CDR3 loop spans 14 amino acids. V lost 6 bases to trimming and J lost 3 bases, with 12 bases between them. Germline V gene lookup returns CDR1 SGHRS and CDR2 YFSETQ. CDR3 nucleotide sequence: TGCGCCAGCACACGGGGGACAGACACCGGGGAGCTGTTTTTT. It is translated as CASTRGTDTGELFF.

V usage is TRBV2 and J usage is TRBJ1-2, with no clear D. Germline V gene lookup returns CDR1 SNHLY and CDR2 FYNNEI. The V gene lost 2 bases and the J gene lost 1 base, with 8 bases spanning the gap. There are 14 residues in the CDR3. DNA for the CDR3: TGTGCCAGCAGTGAAACCCGTAGTAACTATGGCTACACCTTC. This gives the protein CASSETRSNYGYTF.

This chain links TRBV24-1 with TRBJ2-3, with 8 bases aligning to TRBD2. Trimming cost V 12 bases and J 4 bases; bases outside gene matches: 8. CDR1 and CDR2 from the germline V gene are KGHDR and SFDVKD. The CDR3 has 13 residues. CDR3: CASGTSSSDTQYF. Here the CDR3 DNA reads TGTGCCTCCGGGACTAGTTCTTCAGATACGCAGTATTTT.

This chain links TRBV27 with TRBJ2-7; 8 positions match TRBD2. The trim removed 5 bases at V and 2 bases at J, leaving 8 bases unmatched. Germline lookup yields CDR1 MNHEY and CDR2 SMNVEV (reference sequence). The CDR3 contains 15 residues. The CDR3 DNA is TGTGCCAGCAGTCCTCAAGCGGGGGCAACCTACGAGCAGTACTTC. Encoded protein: CASSPQAGATYEQYF.

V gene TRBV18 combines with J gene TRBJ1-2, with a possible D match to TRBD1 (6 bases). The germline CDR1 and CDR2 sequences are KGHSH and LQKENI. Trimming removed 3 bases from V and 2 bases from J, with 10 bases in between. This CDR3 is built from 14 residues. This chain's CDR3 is CASSPDRPNYGYTF. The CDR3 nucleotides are TGTGCCAGCTCACCGGACAGACCCAACTATGGCTACACCTTC.

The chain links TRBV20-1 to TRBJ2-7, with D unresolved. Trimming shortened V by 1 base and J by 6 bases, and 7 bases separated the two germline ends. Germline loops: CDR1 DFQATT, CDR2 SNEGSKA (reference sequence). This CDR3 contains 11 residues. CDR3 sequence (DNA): TGCAGTGCTAGAGTTCCTACCGAGCAGTACTTC. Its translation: CSARVPTEQYF.

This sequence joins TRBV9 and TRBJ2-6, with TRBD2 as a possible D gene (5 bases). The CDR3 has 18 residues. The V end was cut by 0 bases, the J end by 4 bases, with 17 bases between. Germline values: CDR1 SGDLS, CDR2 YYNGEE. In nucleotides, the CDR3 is TGTGCCAGCAGCGTAGGATGGGATGCCACGGGAGGGGCCAACGTCCTGACTTTC. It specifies CASSVGWDATGGANVLTF.

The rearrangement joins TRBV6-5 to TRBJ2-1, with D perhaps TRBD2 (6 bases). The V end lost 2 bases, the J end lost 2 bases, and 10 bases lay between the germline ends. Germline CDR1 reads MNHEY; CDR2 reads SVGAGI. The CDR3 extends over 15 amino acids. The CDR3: CASSYPGRAYNEQFF. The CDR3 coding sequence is TGTGCCAGCAGTTACCCCGGGAGAGCCTACAATGAGCAGTTCTTC.

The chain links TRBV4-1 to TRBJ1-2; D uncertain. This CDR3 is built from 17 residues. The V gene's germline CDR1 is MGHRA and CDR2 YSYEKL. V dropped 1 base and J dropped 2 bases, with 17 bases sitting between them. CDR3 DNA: TGCGCCAGCAGCCAAGCCGCCGATACTAACTTAAACTATGGCTACACCTTC. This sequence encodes CASSQAADTNLNYGYTF.

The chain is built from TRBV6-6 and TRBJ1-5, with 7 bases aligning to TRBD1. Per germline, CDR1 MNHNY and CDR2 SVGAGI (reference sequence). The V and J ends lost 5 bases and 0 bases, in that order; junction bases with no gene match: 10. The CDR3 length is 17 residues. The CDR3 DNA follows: TGTGCCAGCAGTCCCGGGACAGACTATTATAGCAATCAGCCCCAGCATTTT. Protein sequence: CASSPGTDYYSNQPQHF.

The CDR3 coding sequence is TGCAGTGCTTGGGACAGCACTGAAGCTTTCTTT. It translates to CSAWDSTEAFF. This chain joins TRBV20-1 and TRBJ1-1; TRBD1 agrees at 7 bases. The germline V gene has CDR1 DFQATT and CDR2 SNEGSKA (reference sequence). The V and J ends lost 5 bases and 4 bases, in that order; junction bases with no gene match: 1. The CDR3 loop spans 11 amino acids.

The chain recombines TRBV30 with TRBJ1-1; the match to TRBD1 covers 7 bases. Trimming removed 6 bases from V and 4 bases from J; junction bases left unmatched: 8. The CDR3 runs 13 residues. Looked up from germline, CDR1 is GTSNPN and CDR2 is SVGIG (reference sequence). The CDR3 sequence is CACCGQAGTEAFF. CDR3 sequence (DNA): TGTGCCTGTTGCGGACAGGCCGGCACTGAAGCTTTCTTT.

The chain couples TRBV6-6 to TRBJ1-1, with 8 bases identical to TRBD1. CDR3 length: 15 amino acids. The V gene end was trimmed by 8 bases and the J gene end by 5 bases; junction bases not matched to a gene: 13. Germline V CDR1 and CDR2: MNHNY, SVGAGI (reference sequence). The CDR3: CASYRTGSVGTEAFF. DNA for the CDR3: TGTGCCAGCTATAGGACAGGGTCAGTGGGAACTGAAGCTTTCTTT.

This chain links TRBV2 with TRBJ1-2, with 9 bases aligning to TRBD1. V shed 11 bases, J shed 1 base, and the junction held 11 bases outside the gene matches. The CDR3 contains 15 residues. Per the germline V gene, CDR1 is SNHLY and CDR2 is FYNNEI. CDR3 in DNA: TGTGCCGACTGGACAGGGGAATCGGATAACTATGGCTACACCTTC. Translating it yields CADWTGESDNYGYTF. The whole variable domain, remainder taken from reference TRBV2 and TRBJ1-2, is EPEVTQTPSHQVTQMGQEVILRCVPISNHLYFYWYRQILGQKVEFLVSFYNNEISEKSEIFDDQFSVERPDGSNFTLKIRSTKLEDSAMYFCADWTGESDNYGYTFGSGTRLTVV.

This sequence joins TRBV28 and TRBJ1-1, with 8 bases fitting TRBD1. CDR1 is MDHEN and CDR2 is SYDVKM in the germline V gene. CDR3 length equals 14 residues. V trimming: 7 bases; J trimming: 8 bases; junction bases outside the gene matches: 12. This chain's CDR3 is CASTIPGTGREAFF. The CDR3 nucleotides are TGTGCCAGCACCATCCCTGGGACAGGTAGGGAAGCTTTCTTT.

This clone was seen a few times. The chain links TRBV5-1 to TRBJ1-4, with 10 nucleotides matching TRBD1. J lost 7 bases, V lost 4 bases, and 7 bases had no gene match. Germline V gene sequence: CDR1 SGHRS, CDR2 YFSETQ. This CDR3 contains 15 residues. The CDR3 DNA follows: TGCGCCAGCAGCCTCGAGGGACAGGGGTCTGAAAAACTGTTTTTT. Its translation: CASSLEGQGSEKLFF.

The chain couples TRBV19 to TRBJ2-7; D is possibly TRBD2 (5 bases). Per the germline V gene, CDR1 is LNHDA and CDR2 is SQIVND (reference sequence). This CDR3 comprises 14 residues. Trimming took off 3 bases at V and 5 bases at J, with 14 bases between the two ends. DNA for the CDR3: TGTGCCAGTAGTATTGTCTCGGGGAGCCACGAGCAGTACTTC. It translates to CASSIVSGSHEQYF.